There are many counts of the clone carrying this T cell receptor (beta chain). Time point here: newly diagnosed GD, antithyroid drugs for less than 3 months. RNA isolated from PBMCs was used to make the TCR library. The sample is drawn from a study of regulatory T cells in long-lasting Graves disease. Construction of the TCR beta libraries employed iRepertoire HTBI primers in conjunction with Arm-PCR of CDR3 regions. From the multiplex PCR reads, TCRdb called clonotypes with MiXCR, one entry per CDR3 protein. The table records over 500,000 distinct CDR3 sequences, under 20% of them present only once. The sample was also reused in another study, on T cells in Graves' hyperthyroidism and ophthalmopathy.

The TCR was taken from a woman aged 30 to 39 with Graves disease. Here the sequenced sample was peripheral blood mononuclear cells (PBMCs), taken at new diagnosis, from a patient treated with antithyroid drugs.

CDR3: CASSPRFPYEQYF. The DNA of the CDR3 is TGTGCCAGCAGCCCCAGGTTCCCCTACGAGCAGTACTTC. The chain couples TRBV28 to TRBJ2-7; D gene uncertain. Between the trimmed V and J ends, which lost 6 bases and 2 bases, there was a span of 11 bases. Germline V gives CDR1 MDHEN, CDR2 SYDVKM. The CDR3 extends over 13 amino acids.